This entry describes one T cell receptor (beta chain). There is no known antigen for this receptor. Nothing much larger sits one base from this clone, and base qualities are not available. The source of the sample is a study (dated by TCRdb to the mid-2010s). For the wider study: Whether tumor-infiltrating Tregs in breast cancer are recruited from blood Tregs or converted in situ from other CD4+ T cell subsets was tested. Broader findings and caveats from the paper: Tumor memory CD4+ T cell TCR gene usage was found to cluster with blood and lymph node memory CD4+ cells and with lymph node naive CD4+ cells. Rather than covering whole repertoires, validation in the larger cohort was restricted to a single TCR beta V-J rearrangement. The greatest overlap of tumor-infiltrating Treg TCR alpha and beta sequences was with tumor naive CD4+ T cells, followed next by blood naive CD4+ T cells.

The junction carries 8 bases between V and J, which are trimmed by 6 bases and 6 bases respectively. CDR1 and CDR2 were assigned from the germline V gene as MNHEY and SVGEGT. The CDR3 numbers 11 residues from cysteine through phenylalanine. The DNA shown is the 33-base CDR3, in frame from base 1. Full-length TCR variable regions were amplified by 5' RACE PCR using constant-region reverse primers, and then by semi-nested PCR using Nested Universal Primer A. The ReliaPrep RNA Cell Miniprep System was used to extract total RNA, which was then reverse transcribed into 5'RACE-ready cDNA with the SMARTer RACE 5'/3' Kit. Full-length TCR alpha and beta libraries were barcoded with multiplex adaptors and sequenced on an Illumina MiSeq. The paper's data handling went like this. For each of nine subset-tissue groups, sequencing data from the five patients were pooled, and the groups were compared by unsupervised clustering of TCR gene usage. The Morisita-Horn index was used to calculate repertoire similarity, with shared sequences weighted according to their contribution to each repertoire. TCRdb reprocessed the public reads (quality trimming at Q25 with fastp, clone calling with MiXCR) and kept in-frame beta chains. Records with the same CDR3 protein are collapsed into one entry carrying the most frequent genes and DNA. TCRdb, not the authors, supplied the V and J calls. The sample has tens of thousands of distinct CDR3 sequences on record, 25% to 30% of them singletons. Around 3.5% of the sample is held by the ten biggest clonotypes.

CD4+CD45RO+CD25- cells were isolated as memory CD4+ T cells. Tregs, naive and memory CD4+ T cells from tumor, blood and ipsilateral draining lymph nodes of about 5 breast cancer patients underwent full-length TCR alpha and beta sequencing. Tumor tissue and lymph nodes from ipsilateral axillary dissection were perfused with PBS, minced and digested with collagenase I and hyaluronidase. Ficoll density gradient centrifugation was used to isolate mononuclear cells from lymph nodes or from approximately 46 ml of peripheral blood. Sorted cell populations were confirmed by FACS to exceed 90% purity. Material: memory CD4+ T cells sorted from a lymph node. The meaning of the sample's cell subset or site label: memory CD4+ T cells, CD4+CD45RO+CD25-. The rearrangement joined TRBV6-2 or TRBV6-3 to TRBJ1-1; the D gene is not confidently resolved. This receptor was obtained from a female donor with breast cancer. The CDR3 protein sequence reads: CASREQAEAFF. Read as DNA, the sequence is TGTGCCAGCAGAGAGCAGGCTGAAGCTTTCTTT.